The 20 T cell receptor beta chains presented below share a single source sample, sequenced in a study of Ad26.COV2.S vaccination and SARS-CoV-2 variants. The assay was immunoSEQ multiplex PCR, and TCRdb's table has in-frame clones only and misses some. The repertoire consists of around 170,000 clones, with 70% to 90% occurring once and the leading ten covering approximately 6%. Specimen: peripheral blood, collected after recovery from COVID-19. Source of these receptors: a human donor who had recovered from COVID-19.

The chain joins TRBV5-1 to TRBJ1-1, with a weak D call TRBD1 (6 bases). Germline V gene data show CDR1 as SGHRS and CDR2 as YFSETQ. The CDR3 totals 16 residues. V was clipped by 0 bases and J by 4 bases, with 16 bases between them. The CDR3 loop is CASSLAVLGAATEAFF. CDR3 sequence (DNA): TGCGCCAGCAGCTTGGCCGTCTTGGGGGCAGCCACTGAAGCTTTCTTT.

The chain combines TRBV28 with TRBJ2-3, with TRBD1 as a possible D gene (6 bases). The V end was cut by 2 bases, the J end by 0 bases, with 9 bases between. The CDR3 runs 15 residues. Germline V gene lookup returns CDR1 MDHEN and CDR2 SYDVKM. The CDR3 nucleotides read TGTGCCAGCAGTTTAGGGGGCAGGAGCACAGATACGCAGTATTTT. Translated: CASSLGGRSTDTQYF.

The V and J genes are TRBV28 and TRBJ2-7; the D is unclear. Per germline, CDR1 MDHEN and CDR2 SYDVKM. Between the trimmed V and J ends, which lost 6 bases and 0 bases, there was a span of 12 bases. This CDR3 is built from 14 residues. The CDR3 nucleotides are TGTGCCAGCAGGGCTGCAGGAAGCTCCTACGAGCAGTACTTC. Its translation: CASRAAGSSYEQYF.

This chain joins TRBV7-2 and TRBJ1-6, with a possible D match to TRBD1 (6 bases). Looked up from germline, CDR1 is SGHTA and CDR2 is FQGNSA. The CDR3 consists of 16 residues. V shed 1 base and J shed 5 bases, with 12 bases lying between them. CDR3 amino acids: CASSLGSQGNNSPLHF. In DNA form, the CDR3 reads TGTGCCAGCAGCTTAGGGTCCCAGGGGAATAATTCACCCCTCCACTTT. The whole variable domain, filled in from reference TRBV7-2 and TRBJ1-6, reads GAGVSQSPSNKVTEKGKDVELRCDPISGHTALYWYRQSLGQGLEFLIYFQGNSAPDKSGLPSDRFSAERTGGSVSTLTIQRTQQEDSAVYLCASSLGSQGNNSPLHFGNGTRLTVT.

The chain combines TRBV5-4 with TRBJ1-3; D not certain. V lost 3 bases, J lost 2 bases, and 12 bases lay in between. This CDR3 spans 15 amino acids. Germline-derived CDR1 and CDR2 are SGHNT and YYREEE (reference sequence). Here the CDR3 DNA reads TGTGCCAGCAGCTCCTTTGGGATACCTGGAAACACCATATATTTT. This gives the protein CASSSFGIPGNTIYF.

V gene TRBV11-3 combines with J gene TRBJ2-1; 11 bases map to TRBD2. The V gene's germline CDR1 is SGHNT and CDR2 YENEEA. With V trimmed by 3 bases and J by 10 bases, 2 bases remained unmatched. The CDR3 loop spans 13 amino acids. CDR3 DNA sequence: TGTGCCAGCAGCTTCGGGACTAGCGGCGAGCAGTTCTTC. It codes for CASSFGTSGEQFF.

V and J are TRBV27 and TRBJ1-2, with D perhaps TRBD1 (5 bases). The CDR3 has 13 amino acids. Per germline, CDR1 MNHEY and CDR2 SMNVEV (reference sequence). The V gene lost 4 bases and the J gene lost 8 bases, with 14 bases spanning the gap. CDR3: CASSSVGGSGYTF. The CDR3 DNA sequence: TGTGCCAGCAGTTCAGTCGGGGGTTCGGGCTACACCTTC.

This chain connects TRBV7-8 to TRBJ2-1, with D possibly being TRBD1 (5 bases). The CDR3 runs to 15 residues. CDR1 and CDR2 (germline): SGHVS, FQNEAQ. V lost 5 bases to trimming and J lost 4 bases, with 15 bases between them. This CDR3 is CASSDRIGDYNEQFF. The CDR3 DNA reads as TGTGCCAGCAGCGACCGGATAGGGGATTACAATGAGCAGTTCTTC.

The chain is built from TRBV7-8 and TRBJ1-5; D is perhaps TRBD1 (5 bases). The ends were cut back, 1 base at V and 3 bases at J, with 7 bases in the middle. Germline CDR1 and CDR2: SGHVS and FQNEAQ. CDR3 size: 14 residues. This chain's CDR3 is CASSLVTDNQPQHF. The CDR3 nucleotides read TGTGCCAGCAGCTTAGTGACAGACAATCAGCCCCAGCATTTT.

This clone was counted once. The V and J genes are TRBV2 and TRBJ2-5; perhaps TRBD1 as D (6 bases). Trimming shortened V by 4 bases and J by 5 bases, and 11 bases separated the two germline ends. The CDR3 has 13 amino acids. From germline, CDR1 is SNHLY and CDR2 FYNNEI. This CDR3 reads CASSAEGHETQYF. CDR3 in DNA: TGTGCCAGCAGTGCCGAGGGACATGAGACCCAGTACTTC. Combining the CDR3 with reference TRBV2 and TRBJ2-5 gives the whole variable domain EPEVTQTPSHQVTQMGQEVILRCVPISNHLYFYWYRQILGQKVEFLVSFYNNEISEKSEIFDDQFSVERPDGSNFTLKIRSTKLEDSAMYFCASSAEGHETQYFGPGTRLLVL.

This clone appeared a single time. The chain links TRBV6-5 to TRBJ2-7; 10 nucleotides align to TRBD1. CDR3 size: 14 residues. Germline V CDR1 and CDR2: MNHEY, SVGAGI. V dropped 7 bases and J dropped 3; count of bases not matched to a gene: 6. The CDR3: CASMIGTGVYEQYF. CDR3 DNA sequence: TGTGCCAGCATGATCGGGACAGGGGTCTACGAGCAGTACTTC.

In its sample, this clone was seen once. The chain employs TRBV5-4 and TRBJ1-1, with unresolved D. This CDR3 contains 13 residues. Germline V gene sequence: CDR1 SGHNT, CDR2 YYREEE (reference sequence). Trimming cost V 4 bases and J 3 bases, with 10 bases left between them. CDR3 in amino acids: CASSLEKHTEAFF. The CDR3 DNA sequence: TGTGCCAGCAGCCTTGAGAAGCACACTGAAGCTTTCTTT.

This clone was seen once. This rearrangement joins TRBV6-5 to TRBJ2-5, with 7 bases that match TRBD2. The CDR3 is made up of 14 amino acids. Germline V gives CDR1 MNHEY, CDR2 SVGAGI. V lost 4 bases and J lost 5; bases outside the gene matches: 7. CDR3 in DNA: TGTGCCAGCAGTTTTTACGGGGGGAAGGAGACCCAGTACTTC. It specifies CASSFYGGKETQYF.

The CDR3 spells CASSLIGGGGTDTQYF. CDR3 DNA sequence: TGTGCCAGCAGCTTAATCGGAGGGGGGGGCACAGATACGCAGTATTTT. J is TRBJ2-3 and V is TRBV7-3; possibly TRBD2 for D (7 bases). This CDR3 comprises 16 residues. Germline V gene data show CDR1 as SGHTA and CDR2 as FQGTGA. Trimming shortened V by 1 base and J by 1 base, and 12 bases separated the two germline ends.

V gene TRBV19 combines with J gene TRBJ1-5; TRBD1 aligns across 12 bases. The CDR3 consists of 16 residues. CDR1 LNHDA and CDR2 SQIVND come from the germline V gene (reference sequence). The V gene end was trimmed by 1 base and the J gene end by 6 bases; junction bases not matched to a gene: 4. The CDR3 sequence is CASSIAGTGGSQPQHF. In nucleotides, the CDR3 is TGTGCCAGTAGTATAGCCGGGACAGGGGGCAGTCAGCCCCAGCATTTT.

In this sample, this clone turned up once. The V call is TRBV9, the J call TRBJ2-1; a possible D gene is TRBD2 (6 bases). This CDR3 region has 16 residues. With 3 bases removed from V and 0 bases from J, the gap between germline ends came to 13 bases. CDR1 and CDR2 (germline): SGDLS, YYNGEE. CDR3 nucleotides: TGTGCCAGCAGCGGGGGCGGGATTCACTCCTACAATGAGCAGTTCTTC. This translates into CASSGGGIHSYNEQFF.

The CDR3 nucleotides read TGTGCCAGCAGTTACTCGATAGCCAGCCAAGAGACCCAGTACTTC. Translated: CASSYSIASQETQYF. The chain recombines TRBV6-5 with TRBJ2-5; D not certain. Trimming took 0 bases from V and 1 from J, leaving 9 bases between them. CDR3 length: 15 amino acids. Germline V gene data show CDR1 as MNHEY and CDR2 as SVGAGI.

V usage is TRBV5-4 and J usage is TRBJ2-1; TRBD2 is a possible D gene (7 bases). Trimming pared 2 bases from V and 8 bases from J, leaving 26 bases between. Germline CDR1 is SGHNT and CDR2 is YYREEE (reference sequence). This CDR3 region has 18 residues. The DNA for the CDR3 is TGTGCCAGCAGCTTTTTCAGCGCCGGGAGTATAGGGGGGGATGAGCAGTTCTTC. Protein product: CASSFFSAGSIGGDEQFF. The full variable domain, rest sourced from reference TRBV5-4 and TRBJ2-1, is ETGVTQSPTHLIKTRGQQVTLRCSSQSGHNTVSWYQQALGQGPQFIFQYYREEENGRGNFPPRFSGLQFPNYSSELNVNALELDDSALYLCASSFFSAGSIGGDEQFFGPGTRLTVL.

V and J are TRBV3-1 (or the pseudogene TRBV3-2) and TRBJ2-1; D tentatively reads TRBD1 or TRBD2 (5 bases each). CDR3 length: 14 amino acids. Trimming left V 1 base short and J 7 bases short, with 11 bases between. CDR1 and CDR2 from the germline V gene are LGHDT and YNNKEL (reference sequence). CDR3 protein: CASSQAGTLNEQFF. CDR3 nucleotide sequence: TGTGCCAGCAGCCAAGCCGGGACGTTAAATGAGCAGTTCTTC.

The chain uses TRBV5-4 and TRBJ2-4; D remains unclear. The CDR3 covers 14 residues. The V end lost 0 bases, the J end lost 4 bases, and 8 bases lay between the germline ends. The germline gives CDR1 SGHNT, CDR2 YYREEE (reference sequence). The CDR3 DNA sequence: TGTGCCAGCAGCTTGGCTGGCCCGAAAAACATTCAGTACTTC. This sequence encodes CASSLAGPKNIQYF.